Included here is one TCR beta chain sequence, with context. Its antigen is not identified. V dropped 5 bases and J dropped 3 bases, with 14 bases sitting between them. Germline CDR1 is PRHDT and CDR2 is FYEKMQ (reference sequence). The CDR3 sequence is 15 residues long. The data were obtained in a study of a mutant IDH1 vaccine in newly diagnosed glioma. On the study more broadly: Of the patients given treatment, approximately 62% were male and 37.5% were female, and a mean age of about 44 years was recorded. Receipt of radiotherapy, temozolomide, or both preceded the study, and most received both. Study-level findings and limits: Patients showed vaccine-induced immune responses at a rate of 80% to 95%. Pseudoprogression apparently lacked any relation to changes in top peripheral T cell clonotypes.

Sample time point: baseline, week 1 (first vaccination visit). Documented treatment: pre-vaccination baseline after standard-of-care therapy. This table comes from immunoSEQ multiplex PCR, and its TCRdb copy is limited to in-frame clones, with some not included. In the table there are 65,000 to 70,000 clones, around 88% of which are singletons. The sample consisted of peripheral blood mononuclear cells (PBMCs), taken from a glioma patient treated with radiotherapy, temozolomide or both. The rearrangement uses TRBV13 and TRBJ1-5, with D maybe TRBD1 (6 bases). The TCR sequence derives from a woman under 30 with glioma. Some clones in this sample may be carry-over from other donors' samples. CDR3: CASSRHGGLNQPQHF. The CDR3 nucleotides read TGTGCCAGCAGCAGGCACGGGGGGCTCAATCAGCCCCAGCATTTT.